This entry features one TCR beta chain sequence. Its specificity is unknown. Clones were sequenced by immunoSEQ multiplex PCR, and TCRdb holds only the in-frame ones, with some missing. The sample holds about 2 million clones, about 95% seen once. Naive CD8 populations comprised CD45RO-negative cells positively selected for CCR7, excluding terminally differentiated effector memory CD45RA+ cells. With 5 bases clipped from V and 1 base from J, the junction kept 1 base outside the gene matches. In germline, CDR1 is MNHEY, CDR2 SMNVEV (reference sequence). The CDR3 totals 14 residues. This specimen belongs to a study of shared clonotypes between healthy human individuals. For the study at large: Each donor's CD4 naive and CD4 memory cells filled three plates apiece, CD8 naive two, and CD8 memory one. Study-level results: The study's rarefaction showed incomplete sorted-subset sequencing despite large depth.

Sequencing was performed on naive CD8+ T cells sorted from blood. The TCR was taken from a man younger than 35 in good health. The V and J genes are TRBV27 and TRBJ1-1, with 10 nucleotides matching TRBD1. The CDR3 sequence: CASSGQGENTEAFF. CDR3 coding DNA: TGTGCCAGCAGTGGACAGGGGGAGAACACTGAAGCTTTCTTT.